What follows are 32 T cell receptor beta chains derived from one specimen sequenced in a study of CD8 T cells in ankylosing spondylitis. TCRdb independently ran MiXCR on the 5' RACE reads; one entry per CDR3 protein. The data hold over 100,000 distinct CDR3 sequences, with about 7% observed a single time. Material: blood, either unsorted or a sorted T cell fraction (not recorded which). The receptors shown here come from a male donor with ankylosing spondylitis or in good health (not recorded which).

This clonotype was seen at least ten times. The chain combines TRBV5-5 with TRBJ2-2, with 14 bases that match TRBD2. There are 17 residues in the CDR3. Trimming at V came to 5 bases and at J to 2 bases, leaving 5 bases not matched to a gene. Germline CDR1 and CDR2: SGHKS and YYEKEE (reference sequence). The CDR3 here is CASSRTSGGSNTGELFF. CDR3 nucleotide sequence: TGTGCCAGCAGTCGGACTAGCGGGGGGAGTAACACCGGGGAGCTGTTTTTT.

The sample holds many counts of this clonotype. The rearrangement links TRBV15 to TRBJ1-4, with D perhaps matching TRBD1 (5 bases). CDR1 is LNHNV and CDR2 is YYDKDF in the germline V gene (reference sequence). CDR3 length: 16 amino acids. V was cut by 1 base and J by 7 bases, with 16 bases left in between. CDR3 DNA sequence: TGTGCCACCAGCAGAGGGGACGGGGGGAAAGGTGAAAAACTGTTTTTT. Translation gives CATSRGDGGKGEKLFF.

This clonotype was picked up many times. This chain joins TRBV19 and TRBJ2-3, with D possibly being TRBD2 (6 bases). There are 14 residues in the CDR3. The V gene's germline CDR1 is LNHDA and CDR2 SQIVND (reference sequence). Trimming removed 6 bases at V and 5 bases at J, with 15 bases between. CDR3 amino acids: CASRMRWGGDTQYF. Written as DNA, the CDR3 is TGTGCCAGTAGAATGCGGTGGGGAGGAGATACGCAGTATTTT.

This clonotype showed up many times. The chain has TRBV6-1 and TRBJ1-4; D is undetermined. Trimming left V 6 bases short and J 5 bases short, with 13 bases between. CDR1 MNHNS and CDR2 SASEGT come from the germline V gene. The CDR3 totals 14 residues. CDR3 protein: CASSPSDRNEKLFF. As DNA, the CDR3 is TGTGCCAGCAGCCCTTCGGATCGAAATGAAAAACTGTTTTTT.

This clonotype was observed many times. The chain carries TRBV5-5 and TRBJ2-2; no clear D gene. This CDR3 is built from 12 residues. Trimming shortened V by 2 bases and J by 7 bases, and 6 bases separated the two germline ends. CDR1 is SGHKS, CDR2 YYEKEE, per germline (reference sequence). In DNA form, the CDR3 reads TGTGCCAGCAGCTTACTTGTCGGGGAGCTGTTTTTT. Translation gives CASSLLVGELFF.

Comment on this clonotype: A much larger clone differs from this one at a single base, so this may be a read error. The chain recombines TRBV2 with TRBJ1-2; D remains ambiguous. From germline, CDR1 is SNHLY and CDR2 FYNNEI. The CDR3 runs 14 residues. The CDR3 bases are TGTGCCAACAGTGACGCGACATCTAACTATGGCTACACCTTC. Protein product: CANSDATSNYGYTF.

At least ten counts were recorded for this clonotype. The CDR3 here is CAIRRAGLDSYNEQFF. DNA for the CDR3: TGTGCCATCAGACGAGCGGGCCTAGACTCCTACAATGAGCAGTTCTTC. This rearrangement joins TRBV10-3 to TRBJ2-1; the D gene is possibly TRBD2 (6 bases). This CDR3 is built from 16 residues. The V gene's germline CDR1 is ENHRY and CDR2 SYGVKD. V shed 6 bases and J shed 0 bases, with 15 bases lying between them.

This clonotype was seen at least ten times. V usage is TRBV7-2 and J usage is TRBJ2-1; 9 positions agree with TRBD1. Germline V gene lookup returns CDR1 SGHTA and CDR2 FQGNSA. After removal of 4 bases from V and 5 bases from J, the junction contained 3 bases not matched to a gene. This CDR3 region has 14 residues. The CDR3 protein is CASSSGTGHNEQFF. DNA of the CDR3: TGTGCCAGCAGCTCCGGGACAGGGCACAATGAGCAGTTCTTC.

This clonotype was observed many times. The chain employs TRBV4-3 and TRBJ2-1, with 9 bases identical to TRBD2. The CDR3 has 16 residues. The J segment lost 8 bases and the V segment lost 1 base, leaving 9 bases of the junction unmatched. Germline V CDR1 and CDR2: LGHNA, YSLEER. The CDR3 protein is CASSQAGAGGLDEQFF. CDR3 nucleotide sequence: TGCGCCAGCAGCCAAGCGGGGGCGGGAGGGCTCGATGAGCAGTTCTTC.

In this sample, this clonotype turned up many times. V usage is TRBV5-1 and J usage is TRBJ1-6, with D unclear. Trimming stripped 4 bases from V and 9 bases from J, with 8 bases between. CDR1 SGHRS and CDR2 YFSETQ come from the germline V gene. This CDR3 has 12 amino acids. The CDR3 region has the DNA TGCGCCAGCAGCCAGGAGGGTTCACCCCTCCACTTT. It encodes CASSQEGSPLHF.

On this clonotype: A much larger clone sits a single nucleotide away, making a read error possible. The chain carries TRBV7-6 and TRBJ1-3; no reliable D call. The CDR3 runs 14 residues. CDR1 is SGHVS and CDR2 is FNYEAQ in the germline V gene. V lost 1 base and J lost 1, with 5 bases in between. The CDR3 bases are TGTGCCAGCAGCTTAGGGGCATCTGGAAACACCATATATTTT. It codes for CASSLGASGNTIYF.

The CDR3: CASSSGGRNSPLHF. The CDR3 coding sequence is TGTGCCAGCAGCTCGGGGGGCAGGAATTCACCCCTCCACTTT. The chain carries TRBV11-2 and TRBJ1-6; perhaps TRBD1 as D (6 bases). V dropped 4 bases and J dropped 7 bases, with 11 bases sitting between them. The CDR3 runs to 14 residues. CDR1 SGHAT and CDR2 FQNNGV come from the germline V gene.

The table lists this clonotype with many counts. The chain recombines TRBV7-2 with TRBJ2-2, with TRBD2 matching over 7 bases. CDR3 length: 15 amino acids. The V segment lost 3 bases and the J segment 5 bases; nucleotides outside the gene matches: 6. Germline values: CDR1 SGHTA, CDR2 FQGNSA. CDR3 residues: CASSFQREVTGELFF. CDR3 in DNA: TGTGCCAGCAGCTTTCAACGGGAGGTAACCGGGGAGCTGTTTTTT. The full variable domain, rest sourced from reference TRBV7-2 and TRBJ2-2, is GAGVSQSPSNKVTEKGKDVELRCDPISGHTALYWYRQSLGQGLEFLIYFQGNSAPDKSGLPSDRFSAERTGGSVSTLTIQRTQQEDSAVYLCASSFQREVTGELFFGEGSRLTVL.

Many counts were recorded for this clonotype. V usage is TRBV30 and J usage is TRBJ2-7, with D perhaps given as TRBD1 or TRBD2 (5 bases each). The V end lost 7 bases, the J end lost 12 bases, and 19 bases lay between the germline ends. Germline lookup yields CDR1 GTSNPN and CDR2 SVGIG (reference sequence). This CDR3 spans 11 amino acids. Here the CDR3 DNA reads TGTGCCTCCCTGGGGACCGAACGTAGGTACTTC. Protein product: CASLGTERRYF.

This clonotype was recorded at least ten times. V usage is TRBV12-3 or TRBV12-4 and J usage is TRBJ1-5; maybe TRBD1 (5 bases). V lost 7 bases and J 1 base, leaving 14 bases between the germline ends. CDR3 size: 15 residues. The CDR3 DNA follows: TGTGCCAGCAATTCGGGGGATTTAAGCAATCAGCCCCAGCATTTT. Amino acids: CASNSGDLSNQPQHF.

This clonotype occurred many times. The CDR3 loop reads CASSLVLYLAGEEERDTQYF. The CDR3 region has the DNA TGTGCCAGCAGCTTAGTGTTATATCTAGCGGGAGAGGAGGAACGAGATACGCAGTATTTT. The chain carries TRBV11-1 and TRBJ2-3, with 10 bases matching TRBD2. Trimming at V came to 1 base and at J to 5 bases, leaving 18 bases not matched to a gene. The CDR3 consists of 20 residues. Germline lookup yields CDR1 SGHAT and CDR2 FQDESV (reference sequence). Drawing the rest from reference TRBV11-1 and TRBJ2-3, the complete variable domain is EAEVAQSPRYKITEKSQAVAFWCDPISGHATLYWYRQILGQGPELLVQFQDESVVDDSQLPKDRFSAERLKGVDSTLKIQPAELGDSAMYLCASSLVLYLAGEEERDTQYFGPGTRLTVL.

At least ten counts were recorded for this clonotype. The rearrangement uses TRBV5-1 and TRBJ2-7; D is unresolved. Trimming removed 4 bases at V and 0 bases at J, with 11 bases between. Germline lookup yields CDR1 SGHRS and CDR2 YFSETQ. The length of the CDR3 is 14 residues. CDR3: CASSVRAASYEQYF. CDR3 nucleotides: TGCGCCAGCAGCGTTCGTGCTGCCTCCTACGAGCAGTACTTC. The variable domain in full, with the rest retrieved from reference TRBV5-1 and TRBJ2-7, is KAGVTQTPRYLIKTRGQQVTLSCSPISGHRSVSWYQQTPGQGLQFLFEYFSETQRNKGNFPGRFSGRQFSNSRSEMNVSTLELGDSALYLCASSVRAASYEQYFGPGTRLTVT.

This clonotype was detected ten times or more. This chain links TRBV5-1 with TRBJ2-3; no clear D. The germline V gene encodes CDR1 SGHRS and CDR2 YFSETQ. Trimming removed 3 bases at V and 2 bases at J, with 7 bases between. The CDR3 extends over 13 amino acids. CDR3 bases: TGCGCCAGCAGCTCAGACAACACAGATACGCAGTATTTT. Translation gives CASSSDNTDTQYF.

At least ten counts were recorded for this clonotype. The chain recombines TRBV20-1 with TRBJ1-6; D remains ambiguous. The CDR3 totals 14 residues. V shed 2 bases and J shed 9 bases, with 14 bases lying between them. The germline V gene has CDR1 DFQATT and CDR2 SNEGSKA (reference sequence). CDR3 nucleotides: TGCAGTGCTAGAAGTCAGGTTATGGGTTCACCCCTCCACTTT. Translating gives CSARSQVMGSPLHF.

In the case of this clonotype: A read error is possible here, since a much larger clone lies one base away. The genes are TRBV6-1 and TRBJ2-7; D gene unclear. This CDR3 has 14 amino acids. Germline V gives CDR1 MNHNS, CDR2 SASEGT. The chain's CDR3 is CVSRKEVDSYEQYF. The CDR3 DNA sequence: TGTGTCAGCAGAAAAGAGGTGGATTCCTACGAGCAGTACTTC.

This clonotype has a handful of counts. The CDR3 DNA reads TGTGCCAGCAGTTACTCGCCCGGACAGTACCGACTCGGGGCCAACGTCCTGACTTTC. The encoded protein is CASSYSPGQYRLGANVLTF. The chain recombines TRBV6-2 or TRBV6-3 with TRBJ2-6; TRBD1 is a possible D gene (6 bases). This CDR3 has 19 amino acids. V was shortened by 0 bases and J by 4 bases, with 19 bases between the two germline ends. The germline gives CDR1 MNHEY, CDR2 SVGEGT.

This clonotype was seen at least ten times. This chain joins TRBV18 and TRBJ1-5; D is unclear. Looked up from germline, CDR1 is KGHSH and CDR2 is LQKENI. The length of the CDR3 is 14 residues. Trimming removed 1 base from V and 1 base from J, with 5 bases in between. CDR3 protein: CASSPLVSNQPQHF. CDR3 DNA: TGTGCCAGCTCACCACTGGTGAGCAATCAGCCCCAGCATTTT.

This clonotype was recorded at least ten times. This chain connects TRBV10-3 to TRBJ2-3; 9 nucleotides agree with TRBD2. Germline trimming cut 7 bases from V and 0 bases from J; bases unmatched to any gene: 5. CDR1 and CDR2 from the germline V gene are ENHRY and SYGVKD. The CDR3 extends over 15 amino acids. CDR3 bases: TGTGCCATCACGTTGAGCGGGGGGAGCACAGATACGCAGTATTTT. Protein product: CAITLSGGSTDTQYF.

This chain joins TRBV7-8 and TRBJ2-4; 7 bases agree with TRBD1. The V and J ends lost 5 bases and 4 bases, in that order; junction bases with no gene match: 2. CDR3 size: 13 residues. The V gene's germline CDR1 is SGHVS and CDR2 FQNEAQ. The chain's CDR3 is CASSQGQKNIQYF. CDR3 bases: TGTGCCAGCAGCCAGGGACAGAAAAACATTCAGTACTTC.

The chain recombines TRBV13 with TRBJ2-1; 7 positions match TRBD2. The CDR3 contains 16 residues. V dropped 2 bases and J dropped 0; count of bases not matched to a gene: 4. Looked up from germline, CDR1 is PRHDT and CDR2 is FYEKMQ (reference sequence). The CDR3 DNA sequence: TGTGCCAGCAGCTTAAGCGGGGCCAGCTCCTACAATGAGCAGTTCTTC. It codes for CASSLSGASSYNEQFF.

This clonotype was seen a few times. V usage is TRBV5-1 and J usage is TRBJ1-1, with 7 bases lining up with TRBD1. Germline CDR1 SGHRS, CDR2 YFSETQ. CDR3 size: 15 residues. Unmatched junction bases numbered 10, after V lost 4 bases and J lost 4 bases. CDR3 loop: CASSARQGWGTEAFF. As DNA, the CDR3 is TGCGCCAGCAGCGCCAGACAGGGTTGGGGCACTGAAGCTTTCTTT. Using reference TRBV5-1 and TRBJ1-1 for the parts outside the CDR3, the full variable domain is KAGVTQTPRYLIKTRGQQVTLSCSPISGHRSVSWYQQTPGQGLQFLFEYFSETQRNKGNFPGRFSGRQFSNSRSEMNVSTLELGDSALYLCASSARQGWGTEAFFGQGTRLTVV.

This clonotype showed up many times. The CDR3 here is CASSKPGGPANTGELFF. CDR3 nucleotides: TGTGCCAGCAGTAAACCAGGGGGCCCGGCGAACACCGGGGAGCTGTTTTTT. This sequence joins TRBV6-1 and TRBJ2-2; TRBD1 matches at 8 bases. V was clipped by 5 bases and J by 0 bases; unmatched bases: 8. CDR1 and CDR2 from the germline V gene are MNHNS and SASEGT. The CDR3 sequence is 17 residues long.

At least ten counts were recorded for this clonotype. Sequence at one end of the junction differs from germline and may be a read error. This chain connects TRBV20-1 to TRBJ2-4; D may be TRBD1 (6 bases). This CDR3 has 10 residues. Germline-derived CDR1 and CDR2 are DFQATT and SNEGSKA (reference sequence). CDR3 residues: CSAERGFKNF. The CDR3 DNA is TGCAGTGCGGAGAGGGGGTTCAAAAACTTC.

This clonotype was detected ten times or more. One end of the junction fails to match germline, which may point to a read error. The chain couples TRBV5-1 to TRBJ2-1; TRBD2 agrees at 8 bases. The CDR3 consists of 17 residues. Germline CDR1 reads SGHRS; CDR2 reads YFSETQ. In DNA, the CDR3 is TGCGCCAGCAGATTGGCCGCGACTCCGGGGGGGTACAATGAGCAGTTCTTC. It encodes CASRLAATPGGYNEQFF.

This clonotype was seen many times. The chain is built from TRBV20-1 and TRBJ1-5, with 9 nucleotides matching TRBD1. CDR3 length: 15 amino acids. The germline CDR1 and CDR2 sequences are DFQATT and SNEGSKA (reference sequence). Unmatched junction bases numbered 12, after V lost 6 bases and J lost 6 bases. DNA for the CDR3: TGCAGTGCCATACGTACAGGGGGCGCGGGTCAGCCCCAGCATTTT. It encodes CSAIRTGGAGQPQHF.

This clonotype was seen ten or more times. The rearrangement links TRBV28 to TRBJ2-2; possibly TRBD2 for D (7 bases). Looked up from germline, CDR1 is MDHEN and CDR2 is SYDVKM. This CDR3 contains 16 residues. V lost 6 bases and J lost 2, with 16 bases in between. CDR3 protein: CASSPPGGTNTGELFF. CDR3 nucleotide sequence: TGTGCCAGCAGCCCACCGGGGGGCACCAACACCGGGGAGCTGTTTTTT.

This clonotype was seen ten or more times. J is TRBJ2-1 and V is TRBV20-1; D unresolved. Germline V gives CDR1 DFQATT, CDR2 SNEGSKA (reference sequence). V was cut by 6 bases and J by 4 bases, with 10 bases left in between. The CDR3 covers 12 residues. In nucleotides, the CDR3 is TGCAGTGCACCGGACGTTTACAATGAGCAGTTCTTC. Residues: CSAPDVYNEQFF.